This TCR beta chain originates from a study of T cells expressing NK-cell markers. Study details: It was sorted CD3+CD56-NKG2C+, CD3+CD56+NKG2C- and CD3+CD56+NKG2C+ T cells that provided the TCR beta repertoires. Seven HCMV-seropositive donors and one seronegative donor made up the eight sequenced donors.

TCRdb reworked the 5' RACE reads into one entry per CDR3 protein, no DNA. This sample's table reports 500,000 to 600,000 distinct CDR3 sequences. Details on this clonotype: Antigen: not known.

Germline V gene data show CDR1 as SGHTA and CDR2 as FQGTGA. This CDR3 spans 14 amino acids. Whole-study findings and limits: Each of roughly 6 donors carried dominant NKG2C+ clonotypes accounting for roughly 1.0-8% of CD8+ T cells. Whether expanded NKG2C-expressing T cell clones recognize HCMV is unknown.

Specimen: blood T cells: a sorted CD56 or NKG2C T cell subset, CD4+ or CD8+ T cells, or bulk PBMC T cells (not recorded which). The chain combines TRBV7-3 with TRBJ2-1; TCRdb's D call of TRBD2 is untestable without DNA. This TCR derives from a man aged 18 to 30 in good health. CDR3 region: CASSPTSILNEQFF. Variable domain in full (rest from reference TRBV7-3 and TRBJ2-1): GAGVSQTPSNKVTEKGKYVELRCDPISGHTALYWYRQSLGQGPEFLIYFQGTGAADDSGLPNDRFFAVRPEGSVSTLKIQRTERGDSAVYLCASSPTSILNEQFFGPGTRLTVL.